This T cell receptor beta chain was sequenced in a study of persistence of HIV-infected CD4 T cells. In regard to this clone: The antigen is unknown.

The CDR3 is made up of 15 amino acids. The ends were cut back, 3 bases at V and 1 base at J, with 10 bases in the middle. Looked up from germline, CDR1 is LNHDA and CDR2 is SQIVND (reference sequence). This was the immunoSEQ version 4 assay in survey mode. TCRdb's table, derived via immunoSEQ multiplex PCR, lists solely in-frame clones and lacks some. This table has roughly 9,100 clones, less than 85% appearing once. An overlapping HIV-1 Gag peptide pool stimulated these cells at 0.95 to 1 ug/peptide/mL. Sorting selected CD4+ T cells upregulating both CD40 ligand and CD69. The sample in question was CD4+ T cells sorted from PBMCs after approximately 19-hour stimulation, obtained from a patient who received antiretroviral therapy. V and J are TRBV19 and TRBJ1-5; D remains ambiguous. The clonotype was recovered from an adult woman with HIV who was CMV-seropositive. In nucleotides, the CDR3 is TGTGCCAGTAGTATTTGGGGATCCAGCAATCAGCCCCAGCATTTT. Translated, it gives CASSIWGSSNQPQHF.